Here is one T cell receptor (beta chain) with its context. RNA transcripts gave rise to amplified TCR beta CDR3 regions. RT-PCR in the first round (using the HTBI primer set) targeted the TCR CDR3. TCRdb re-called the multiplex PCR reads through MiXCR, storing one row per CDR3 protein. The sample has more than 500,000 distinct CDR3 sequences, around 42% seen once. This record comes from a study of T cells in Graves' hyperthyroidism and ophthalmopathy. Diagnosis rested on symptoms, serum thyroxine and TRAb, thyroid ultrasound, and orbital computed tomography. The sample comprised peripheral blood or thyroid tissue (not recorded which). This receptor was identified in an adult woman with Graves' disease, either hyperthyroidism or ophthalmopathy (not recorded which).

CDR3 DNA: TGCGCCAGCGTTCAGGGGCGGGAGGGGTCTAGGCAGCAGTACTTC. It translates to CASVQGREGSRQQYF. The chain couples TRBV10-2 to TRBJ2-7; 9 bases align to TRBD2. V gave up 8 bases and J gave up 8 bases; unmatched junction bases: 16. Germline CDR1 and CDR2: WSHSY and SAAADI. The CDR3 sequence is 15 residues long.